This T cell receptor (beta chain) derives from a study of identifying expanded T cells in peripheral blood. Sequenced by immunoSEQ multiplex PCR; TCRdb stores in-frame clones only, minus some. Of around 56,000 clones in the sample, roughly four fifths are singletons; the top ten hold 17%. This clone has only one observation. What it binds is not known. At one of its ends the junction is not consistent with the germline gene, which may arise from a read error. Other DNA sequences in the same sample also yield this CDR3. Study observations and caveats: About 1.2 clones differed between technical replicates, versus approximately 16 and 20 over time.

The germline gives CDR1 LNHDA, CDR2 SQIVND (reference sequence). The CDR3 covers 15 residues. The sample taken for sequencing was blood. This rearrangement joins TRBV19 to TRBJ2-7, with 12 bases identical to TRBD2. The clonotype was recovered from a person aged 18 to 75 in good health. The CDR3 DNA is TGTGCCAGTAGCCCACTAGCGGGAGGCGCCTACGAGCAGTATTTC. Amino acid sequence: CASSPLAGGAYEQYF.